The clone carrying this T cell receptor (beta chain) has only one observation. Its specificity is unknown. Nonspecific anti-CD3/anti-CD28 bead stimulation represents the broad CD4+ T cell repertoire. Sorting of responding CD4+ T cells relied on upregulated CD40 ligand together with CD69. Adults with HIV-1 started suppressive ART while chronically infected. Sequencing used immunoSEQ version 4 in survey mode. Assay used: immunoSEQ multiplex PCR; TCRdb lists only in-frame clones, some missing. The table has 40,000 or so clones, 88% seen once. The data were obtained in a study of persistence of HIV-infected CD4 T cells. Whole-study context: A median of 8 years of suppressive ART preceded sampling. Multiple blood draws of up to about 180 mL, except two donors with single leukapheresis.

The study, taken as a whole, reports: TCRbeta richness was lower in CMV- and Gag-responding cells than in anti-CD3/anti-CD28-responding cells.

Trimming removed 2 bases at V and 1 base at J, with 13 bases between. Germline V gene sequence: CDR1 SEHNR, CDR2 FQNEAQ (reference sequence). The CDR3 sequence is 16 residues long. This TCR derives from an adult woman with HIV who was CMV-seropositive. This chain uses TRBV7-9 with TRBJ2-3; D is possibly TRBD1 (5 bases). Sequencing was performed on CD4+ T cells sorted from PBMCs after approximately 20-hour stimulation, taken from a patient who received antiretroviral therapy. The CDR3 here is CASSLTKGIGTDTQYF. The CDR3 nucleotides are TGTGCCAGCAGCTTAACGAAGGGGATTGGCACAGATACGCAGTATTTT.